This TCR beta chain derives from a study of beta chain features in type 1 diabetes. General study results and limits: TCRB CDR3s from Type 1 diabetes patients were moderately but significantly shorter in all four CD4+ subsets. There was a possibility that cDNA sequencing over-represented cells with high TCR expression. Patients' naive, central memory and Treg TCRB repertoires seemed closer to one another than those of healthy donors.

This clone was seen only a few times. What it recognizes is unknown. All sorted populations exceeded 95% purity. The entirety of the isolated RNA underwent reverse transcription, so expressed TCRB transcripts were sequenced. The assay was immunoSEQ multiplex PCR, and TCRdb's table has in-frame clones only and misses some. The top ten hold 0.028% of the sample, which has more than 250,000 clones, about a fifth seen once. The V segment lost 1 base and the J segment 5 bases; nucleotides outside the gene matches: 13. This CDR3 has 17 residues. CDR1 and CDR2 (germline): SGHVS, FNYEAQ. Material for sequencing was naive CD4+ T cells from blood. The chain employs TRBV7-6 and TRBJ2-5; 7 bases map to TRBD2. This receptor was identified in a woman aged 40 to 49 with type 1 diabetes. DNA for the CDR3: TGTGCCAGCAGCTTAGGGCCCCGGACTAGAAGAGGGGAGACCCAGTACTTC. Its protein is CASSLGPRTRRGETQYF.